This TCR beta chain was recovered during a study of T cells in Graves' hyperthyroidism and ophthalmopathy. Researchers took RNA transcripts and amplified the TCR beta CDR3 regions from them. Using the HTBI primer set, a first-round RT-PCR was run on the TCR CDR3. One entry per CDR3 protein results from TCRdb running MiXCR on the multiplex PCR reads. This sample has 500,000 to 600,000 distinct CDR3 sequences, with 46% found just once. General observations from the study: Most clonotypes that expanded in the thyroid above 0.001 also showed up in blood. Through a model of 13 V-J features, ophthalmopathy was separated from stable hyperthyroidism.

Patients with uncontrolled infections, other autoimmune diseases, pregnancy or lactation were excluded. Clinicians diagnosed patients from clinical symptoms, serum thyroxine and TRAb, thyroid ultrasound and orbital computed tomography. This clonotype was seen at least ten times. The antigen is not known. Germline CDR1 and CDR2: SGHDT and YYEEEE. Trimming cost V 0 bases and J 3 bases, with 10 bases left between them. There are 15 residues in the CDR3. The material sequenced was peripheral blood or thyroid tissue (not recorded which). V gene TRBV5-6 combines with J gene TRBJ1-5; D perhaps matches TRBD1 (5 bases). This receptor was identified in an adult woman with Graves' disease, either hyperthyroidism or ophthalmopathy (not recorded which). Here the CDR3 reads CASSLAGRVNQPQHF. The CDR3 coding sequence is TGTGCCAGCAGCTTGGCGGGCAGGGTCAATCAGCCCCAGCATTTT.